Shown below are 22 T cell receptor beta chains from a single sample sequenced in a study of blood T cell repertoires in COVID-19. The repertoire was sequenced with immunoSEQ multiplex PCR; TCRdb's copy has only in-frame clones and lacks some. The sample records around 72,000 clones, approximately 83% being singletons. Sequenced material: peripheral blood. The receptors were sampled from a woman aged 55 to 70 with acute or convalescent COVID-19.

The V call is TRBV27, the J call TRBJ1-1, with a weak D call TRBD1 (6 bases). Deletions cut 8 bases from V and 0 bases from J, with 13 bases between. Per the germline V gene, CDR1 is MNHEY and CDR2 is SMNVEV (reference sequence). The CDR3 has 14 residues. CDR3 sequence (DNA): TGTGCCAGCCGGGACACAGCGATGAACACTGAAGCTTTCTTT. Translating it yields CASRDTAMNTEAFF.

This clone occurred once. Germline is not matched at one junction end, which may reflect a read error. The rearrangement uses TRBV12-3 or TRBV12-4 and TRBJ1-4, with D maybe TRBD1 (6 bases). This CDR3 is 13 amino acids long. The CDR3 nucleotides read TGTGCCAGCAGATTAGGGGACATGGGGAAACTGTTTTTT. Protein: CASRLGDMGKLFF.

CDR3 sequence reads: CASSPNGGSTNYGYTF. The CDR3 DNA sequence: TGTGCCAGCAGCCCTAACGGGGGTTCTACTAACTATGGCTACACCTTC. The genes are TRBV6-2 or TRBV6-3 and TRBJ1-2; D perhaps matches TRBD1 (5 bases). This CDR3 contains 16 residues. Germline CDR1 is MNHEY and CDR2 is SVGEGT. V was trimmed by 6 bases and J by 0 bases, leaving 17 bases between them.

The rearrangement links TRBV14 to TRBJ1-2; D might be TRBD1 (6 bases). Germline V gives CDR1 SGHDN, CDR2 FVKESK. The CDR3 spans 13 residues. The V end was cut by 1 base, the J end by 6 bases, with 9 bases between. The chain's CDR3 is CASSQGQADGYTF. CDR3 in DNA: TGTGCCAGCAGCCAAGGACAGGCGGATGGCTACACCTTC. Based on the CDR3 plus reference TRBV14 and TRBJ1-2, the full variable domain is EAGVTQFPSHSVIEKGQTVTLRCDPISGHDNLYWYRRVMGKEIKFLLHFVKESKQDESGMPNNRFLAERTGGTYSTLKVQPAELEDSGVYFCASSQGQADGYTFGSGTRLTVV.

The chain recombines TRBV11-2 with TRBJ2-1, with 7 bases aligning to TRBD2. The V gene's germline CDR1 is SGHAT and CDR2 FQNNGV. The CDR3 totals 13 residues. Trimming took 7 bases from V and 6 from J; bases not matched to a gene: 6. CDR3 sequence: CASTRGVCNEQFF. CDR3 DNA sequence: TGTGCCAGCACCCGGGGGGTTTGCAATGAGCAGTTCTTC. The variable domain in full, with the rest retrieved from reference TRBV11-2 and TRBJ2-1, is EAGVAQSPRYKIIEKRQSVAFWCNPISGHATLYWYQQILGQGPKLLIQFQNNGVVDDSQLPKDRFSAERLKGVDSTLKIQPAKLEDSAVYLCASTRGVCNEQFFGPGTRLTVL.

CDR3 bases: TGTGCCAGCAGTTACTTGGGATTAAGAGGGGGTGAAGCTTTCTTT. Its protein is CASSYLGLRGGEAFF. The chain links TRBV6-5 to TRBJ1-1, with D maybe TRBD1 (6 bases). Germline loops: CDR1 MNHEY, CDR2 SVGAGI. V was cut by 1 base and J by 7 bases, with 16 bases left in between. This CDR3 region has 15 residues.

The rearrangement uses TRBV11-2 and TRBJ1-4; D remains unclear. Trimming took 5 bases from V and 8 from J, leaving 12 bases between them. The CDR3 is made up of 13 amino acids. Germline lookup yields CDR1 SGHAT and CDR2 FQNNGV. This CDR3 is CASSPLHEEKLFF. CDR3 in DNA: TGTGCCAGCAGCCCCCTGCATGAGGAAAAACTGTTTTTT.

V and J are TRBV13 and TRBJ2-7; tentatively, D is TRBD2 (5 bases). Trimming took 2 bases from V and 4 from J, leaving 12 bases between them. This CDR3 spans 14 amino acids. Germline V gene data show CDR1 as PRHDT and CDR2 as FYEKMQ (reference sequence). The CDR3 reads CASSLSLRGYEQYF. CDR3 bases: TGTGCCAGCAGCTTAAGCCTCCGGGGTTACGAGCAGTACTTC.

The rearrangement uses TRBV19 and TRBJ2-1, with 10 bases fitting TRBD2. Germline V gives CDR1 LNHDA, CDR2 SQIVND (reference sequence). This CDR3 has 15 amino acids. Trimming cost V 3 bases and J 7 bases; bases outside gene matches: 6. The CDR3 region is CASSIPPSGGNEQFF. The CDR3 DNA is TGTGCCAGTAGTATCCCTCCTAGCGGGGGAAATGAGCAGTTCTTC.

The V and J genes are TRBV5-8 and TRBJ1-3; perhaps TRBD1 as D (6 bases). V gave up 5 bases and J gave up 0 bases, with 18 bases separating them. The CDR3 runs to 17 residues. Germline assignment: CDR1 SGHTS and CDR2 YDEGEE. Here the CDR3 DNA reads TGTGCCAGCAGTTCATCCGGGACACGAAGCTCTGGAAACACCATATATTTT. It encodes CASSSSGTRSSGNTIYF.

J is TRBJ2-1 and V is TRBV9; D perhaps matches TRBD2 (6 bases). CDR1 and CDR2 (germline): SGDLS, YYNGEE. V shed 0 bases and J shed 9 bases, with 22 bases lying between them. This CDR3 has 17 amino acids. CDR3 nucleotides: TGTGCCAGCAGCGTAGATTCCTGGGGAGGTCCTGTGGGTGAGCAGTTCTTC. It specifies CASSVDSWGGPVGEQFF.

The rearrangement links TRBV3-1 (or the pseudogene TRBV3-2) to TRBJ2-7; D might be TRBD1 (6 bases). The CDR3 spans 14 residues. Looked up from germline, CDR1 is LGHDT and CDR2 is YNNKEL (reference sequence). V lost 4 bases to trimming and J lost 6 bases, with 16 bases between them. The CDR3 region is CASSLKAGGVEQYF. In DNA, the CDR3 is TGTGCCAGCAGCCTCAAAGCTGGGGGCGTCGAGCAGTACTTC.

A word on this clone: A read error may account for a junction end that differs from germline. DNA of the CDR3: TGTACCAGCAGCCAGCCGGGACACCTTTCCTACGAGCAGTACTTC. Protein product: CTSSQPGHLSYEQYF. J is TRBJ2-7 and V is TRBV6-6, with D perhaps TRBD1 (6 bases). The CDR3 is 15 residues long. Germline-derived CDR1 and CDR2 are MNHNY and SVGAGI (reference sequence).

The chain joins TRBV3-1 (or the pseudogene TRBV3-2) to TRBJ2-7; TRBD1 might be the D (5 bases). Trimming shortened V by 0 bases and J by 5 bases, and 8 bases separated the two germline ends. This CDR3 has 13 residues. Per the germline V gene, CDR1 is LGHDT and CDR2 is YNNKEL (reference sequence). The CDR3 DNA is TGTGCCAGCAGCCAAGAACAGGCTCACGAGCAGTACTTC. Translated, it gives CASSQEQAHEQYF.

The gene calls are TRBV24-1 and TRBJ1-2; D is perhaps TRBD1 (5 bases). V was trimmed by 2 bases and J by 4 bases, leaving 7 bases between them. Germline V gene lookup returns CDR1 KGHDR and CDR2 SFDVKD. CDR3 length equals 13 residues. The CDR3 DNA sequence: TGTGCCACCAGTGATTCAGGGCGCTATGGCTACACCTTC. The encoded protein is CATSDSGRYGYTF.

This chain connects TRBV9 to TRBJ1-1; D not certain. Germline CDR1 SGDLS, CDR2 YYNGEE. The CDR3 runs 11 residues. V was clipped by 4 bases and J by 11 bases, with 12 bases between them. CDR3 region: CASSPTDLAFF. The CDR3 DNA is TGTGCCAGCAGCCCAACTGATCTTGCTTTCTTT.

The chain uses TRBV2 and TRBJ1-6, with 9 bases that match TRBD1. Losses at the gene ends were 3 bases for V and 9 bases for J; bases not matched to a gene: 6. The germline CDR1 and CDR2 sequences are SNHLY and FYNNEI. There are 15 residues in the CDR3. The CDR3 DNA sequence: TGTGCCAGCAGTGAGACGGGACAGGGTCTTTCACCCCTCCACTTT. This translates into CASSETGQGLSPLHF. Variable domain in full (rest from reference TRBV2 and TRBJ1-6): EPEVTQTPSHQVTQMGQEVILRCVPISNHLYFYWYRQILGQKVEFLVSFYNNEISEKSEIFDDQFSVERPDGSNFTLKIRSTKLEDSAMYFCASSETGQGLSPLHFGNGTRLTVT.

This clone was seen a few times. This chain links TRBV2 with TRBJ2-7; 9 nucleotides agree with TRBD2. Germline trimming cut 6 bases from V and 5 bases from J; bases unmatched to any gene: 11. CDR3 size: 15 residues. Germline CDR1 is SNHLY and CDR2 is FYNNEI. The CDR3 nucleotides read TGTGCCAGCAGCCGAAGGGGTAGCGGGGGTGACGAGCAGTACTTC. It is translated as CASSRRGSGGDEQYF. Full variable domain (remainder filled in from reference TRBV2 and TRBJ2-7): EPEVTQTPSHQVTQMGQEVILRCVPISNHLYFYWYRQILGQKVEFLVSFYNNEISEKSEIFDDQFSVERPDGSNFTLKIRSTKLEDSAMYFCASSRRGSGGDEQYFGPGTRLTVT.

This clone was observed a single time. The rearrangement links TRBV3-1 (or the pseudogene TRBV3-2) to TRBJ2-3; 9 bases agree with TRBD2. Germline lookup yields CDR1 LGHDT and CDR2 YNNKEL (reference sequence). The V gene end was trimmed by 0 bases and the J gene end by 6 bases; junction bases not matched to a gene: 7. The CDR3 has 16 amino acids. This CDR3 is CASSQDLAGEGDTQYF. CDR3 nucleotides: TGTGCCAGCAGCCAAGATTTAGCGGGGGAAGGGGATACGCAGTATTTT.

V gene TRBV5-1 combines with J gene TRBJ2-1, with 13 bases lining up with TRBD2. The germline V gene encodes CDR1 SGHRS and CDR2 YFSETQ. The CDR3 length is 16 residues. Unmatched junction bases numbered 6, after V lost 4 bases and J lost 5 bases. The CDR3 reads CASSPKTSGGNNEQFF. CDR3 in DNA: TGCGCCAGCAGCCCTAAGACTAGCGGGGGGAACAATGAGCAGTTCTTC.

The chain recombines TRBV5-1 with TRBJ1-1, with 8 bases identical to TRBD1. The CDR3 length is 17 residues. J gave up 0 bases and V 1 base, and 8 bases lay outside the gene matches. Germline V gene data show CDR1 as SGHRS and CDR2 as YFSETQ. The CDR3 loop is CASSLNGQGAMNTEAFF. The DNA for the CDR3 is TGCGCCAGCAGCTTGAACGGGCAGGGGGCTATGAACACTGAAGCTTTCTTT. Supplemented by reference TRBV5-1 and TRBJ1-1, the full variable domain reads KAGVTQTPRYLIKTRGQQVTLSCSPISGHRSVSWYQQTPGQGLQFLFEYFSETQRNKGNFPGRFSGRQFSNSRSEMNVSTLELGDSALYLCASSLNGQGAMNTEAFFGQGTRLTVV.

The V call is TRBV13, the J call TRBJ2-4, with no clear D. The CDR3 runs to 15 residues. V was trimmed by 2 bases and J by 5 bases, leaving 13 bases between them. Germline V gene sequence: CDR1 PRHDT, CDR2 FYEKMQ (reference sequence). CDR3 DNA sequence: TGTGCCAGCAGCTTACGGAGCCCGAAGCAAAACATTCAGTACTTC. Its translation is CASSLRSPKQNIQYF. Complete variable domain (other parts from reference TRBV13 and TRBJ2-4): AAGVIQSPRHLIKEKRETATLKCYPIPRHDTVYWYQQGPGQDPQFLISFYEKMQSDKGSIPDRFSAQQFSDYHSELNMSSLELGDSALYFCASSLRSPKQNIQYFGAGTRLSVL.